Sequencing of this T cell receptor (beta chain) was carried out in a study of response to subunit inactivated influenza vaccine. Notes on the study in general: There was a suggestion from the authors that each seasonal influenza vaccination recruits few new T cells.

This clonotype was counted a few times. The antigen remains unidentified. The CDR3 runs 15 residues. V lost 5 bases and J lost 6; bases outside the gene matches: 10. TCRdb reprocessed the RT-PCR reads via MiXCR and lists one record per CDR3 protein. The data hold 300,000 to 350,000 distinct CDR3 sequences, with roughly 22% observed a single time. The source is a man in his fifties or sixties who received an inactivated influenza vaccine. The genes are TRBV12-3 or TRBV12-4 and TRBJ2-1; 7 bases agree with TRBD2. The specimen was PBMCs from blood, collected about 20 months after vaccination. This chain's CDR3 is CASSPRVERGNEQFF. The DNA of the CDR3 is TGTGCCAGCAGTCCCCGGGTCGAGCGGGGCAATGAGCAGTTCTTC.